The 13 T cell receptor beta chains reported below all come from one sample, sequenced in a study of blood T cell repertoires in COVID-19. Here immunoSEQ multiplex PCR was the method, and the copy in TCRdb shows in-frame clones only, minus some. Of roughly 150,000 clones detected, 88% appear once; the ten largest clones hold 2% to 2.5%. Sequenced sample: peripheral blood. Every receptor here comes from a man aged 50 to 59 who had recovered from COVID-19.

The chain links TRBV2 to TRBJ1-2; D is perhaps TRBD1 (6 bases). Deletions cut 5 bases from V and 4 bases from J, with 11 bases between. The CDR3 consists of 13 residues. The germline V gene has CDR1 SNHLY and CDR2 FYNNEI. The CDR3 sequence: CASSPDSSYGYTF. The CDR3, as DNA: TGTGCCAGCAGTCCGGACAGCAGCTATGGCTACACCTTC. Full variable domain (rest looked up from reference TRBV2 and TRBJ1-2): EPEVTQTPSHQVTQMGQEVILRCVPISNHLYFYWYRQILGQKVEFLVSFYNNEISEKSEIFDDQFSVERPDGSNFTLKIRSTKLEDSAMYFCASSPDSSYGYTFGSGTRLTVV.

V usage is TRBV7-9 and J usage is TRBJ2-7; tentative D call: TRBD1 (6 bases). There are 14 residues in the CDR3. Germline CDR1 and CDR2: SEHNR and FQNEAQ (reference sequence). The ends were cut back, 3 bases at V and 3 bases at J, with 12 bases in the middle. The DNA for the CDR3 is TGTGCCAGCAGCTTCCCTGGACAGAGCTACGAGCAGTACTTC. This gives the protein CASSFPGQSYEQYF.

The CDR3 sequence is CASSLYGRPPSTDTEAFF. CDR3 sequence (DNA): TGTGCCAGCAGCTTGTATGGCAGGCCCCCCTCCACGGACACTGAAGCTTTCTTT. The genes are TRBV5-4 and TRBJ1-1, with D unclear. The germline CDR1 and CDR2 sequences are SGHNT and YYREEE (reference sequence). Trimming took 1 base from V and 3 from J, leaving 22 bases between them. CDR3 length: 18 residues.

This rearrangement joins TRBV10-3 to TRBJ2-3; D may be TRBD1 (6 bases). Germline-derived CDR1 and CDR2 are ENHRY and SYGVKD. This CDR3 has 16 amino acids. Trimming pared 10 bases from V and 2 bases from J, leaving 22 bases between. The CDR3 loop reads CASSGGRGTNTDTQYF. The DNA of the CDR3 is TGTGCCAGCTCTGGCGGAAGGGGGACGAACACAGATACGCAGTATTTT.

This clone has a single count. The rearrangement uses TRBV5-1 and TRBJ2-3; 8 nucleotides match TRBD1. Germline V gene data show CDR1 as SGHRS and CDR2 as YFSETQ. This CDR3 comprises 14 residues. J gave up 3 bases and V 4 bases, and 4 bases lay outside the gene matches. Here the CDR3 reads CASSLQGATDTQYF. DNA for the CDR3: TGCGCCAGCAGCCTGCAGGGGGCGACAGATACGCAGTATTTT.

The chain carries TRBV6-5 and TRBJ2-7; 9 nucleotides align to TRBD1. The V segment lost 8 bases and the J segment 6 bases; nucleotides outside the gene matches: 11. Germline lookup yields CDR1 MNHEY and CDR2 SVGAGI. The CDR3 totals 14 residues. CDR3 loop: CASGSRTGDSEQYF. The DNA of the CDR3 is TGTGCCAGCGGTTCCCGGACAGGGGACTCCGAGCAGTACTTC.

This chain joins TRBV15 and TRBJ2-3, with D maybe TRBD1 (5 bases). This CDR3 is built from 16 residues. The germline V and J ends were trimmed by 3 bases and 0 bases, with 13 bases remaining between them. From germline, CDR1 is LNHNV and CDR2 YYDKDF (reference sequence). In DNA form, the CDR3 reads TGTGCCACCAGCAGGATTGGGGCCTCAAGCACAGATACGCAGTATTTT. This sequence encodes CATSRIGASSTDTQYF.

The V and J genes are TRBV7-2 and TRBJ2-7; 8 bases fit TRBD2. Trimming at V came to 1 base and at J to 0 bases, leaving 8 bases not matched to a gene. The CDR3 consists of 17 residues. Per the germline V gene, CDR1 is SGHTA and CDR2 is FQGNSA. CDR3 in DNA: TGTGCCAGCAGCTTAGGGAAGTTAGCGGGGATCTCCTACGAGCAGTACTTC. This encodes CASSLGKLAGISYEQYF.

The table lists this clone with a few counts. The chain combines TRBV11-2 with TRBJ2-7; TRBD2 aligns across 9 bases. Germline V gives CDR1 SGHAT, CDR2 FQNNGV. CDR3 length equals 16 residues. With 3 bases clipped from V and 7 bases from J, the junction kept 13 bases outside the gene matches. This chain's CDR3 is CASSFGLAGILGEQYF. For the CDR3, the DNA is TGTGCCAGCAGCTTTGGGCTAGCGGGAATTTTAGGGGAGCAGTACTTC.

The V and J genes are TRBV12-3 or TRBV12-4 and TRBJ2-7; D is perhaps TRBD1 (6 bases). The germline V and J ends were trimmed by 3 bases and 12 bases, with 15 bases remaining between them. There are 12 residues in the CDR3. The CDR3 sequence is CASSFGQGGLYF. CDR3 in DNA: TGTGCCAGCAGTTTCGGCCAAGGGGGTCTGTACTTC.

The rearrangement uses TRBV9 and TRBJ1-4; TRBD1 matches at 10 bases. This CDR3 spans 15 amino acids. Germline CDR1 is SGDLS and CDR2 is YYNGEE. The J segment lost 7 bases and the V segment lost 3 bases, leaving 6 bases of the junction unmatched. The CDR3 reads CASSDRTGGSEKLFF. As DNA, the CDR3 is TGTGCCAGCAGCGACCGGACAGGGGGGAGTGAAAAACTGTTTTTT.

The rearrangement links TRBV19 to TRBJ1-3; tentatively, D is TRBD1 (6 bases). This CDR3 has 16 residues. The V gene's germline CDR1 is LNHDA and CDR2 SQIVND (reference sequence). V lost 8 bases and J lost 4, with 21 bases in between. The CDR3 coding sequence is TGTGCCAGTGGCTATACAACAGGGTCGAAAGGAAACACCATATATTTT. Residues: CASGYTTGSKGNTIYF.

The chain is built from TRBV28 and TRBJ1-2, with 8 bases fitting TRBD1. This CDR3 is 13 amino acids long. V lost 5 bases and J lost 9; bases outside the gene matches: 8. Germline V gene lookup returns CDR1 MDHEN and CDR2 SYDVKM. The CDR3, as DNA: TGTGCCAGCAGTCAAACAGGGGGGGTTAGCTACACCTTC. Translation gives CASSQTGGVSYTF.